This T cell receptor (beta chain) appears in the sequencing data of a study of T cell responses to AZD1222 COVID-19 vaccine. For the study at large: Recipients boosted at about 4 weeks or about 12 weeks are pooled. Findings of the study overall: At study baseline, merely over 5 AZD1222 recipients were seropositive. Clonal diversity was possibly underestimated; the donors were predominantly white British and more often female.

Assay: immunoSEQ multiplex PCR; the TCRdb copy retains only in-frame clones and omits some. The data contain 100,000 or so clones, 92% of them seen just once; the ten biggest clones take up about 1.5%. The CDR3 has 13 amino acids. Per germline, CDR1 MDHEN and CDR2 SYDVKM. Trimming took off 4 bases at V and 7 bases at J, with 14 bases between the two ends. Details on this clone: Its antigen is not known.

This sequence originates from an adult in good health. This sequence joins TRBV28 and TRBJ2-7, with TRBD2 as a possible D gene (5 bases). This specimen consisted of peripheral blood, obtained on day 0 of AZD1222 vaccination. The CDR3 protein is CASSSSPTGEQYF. The CDR3 region has the DNA TGTGCCAGCAGTTCCTCCCCTACGGGAGAGCAGTACTTC. Using reference TRBV28 and TRBJ2-7 for the parts outside the CDR3, the full variable domain is DVKVTQSSRYLVKRTGEKVFLECVQDMDHENMFWYRQDPGLGLRLIYFSYDVKMKEKGDIPEGYSVSREKKERFSLILESASTNQTSMYLCASSSSPTGEQYFGPGTRLTVT.